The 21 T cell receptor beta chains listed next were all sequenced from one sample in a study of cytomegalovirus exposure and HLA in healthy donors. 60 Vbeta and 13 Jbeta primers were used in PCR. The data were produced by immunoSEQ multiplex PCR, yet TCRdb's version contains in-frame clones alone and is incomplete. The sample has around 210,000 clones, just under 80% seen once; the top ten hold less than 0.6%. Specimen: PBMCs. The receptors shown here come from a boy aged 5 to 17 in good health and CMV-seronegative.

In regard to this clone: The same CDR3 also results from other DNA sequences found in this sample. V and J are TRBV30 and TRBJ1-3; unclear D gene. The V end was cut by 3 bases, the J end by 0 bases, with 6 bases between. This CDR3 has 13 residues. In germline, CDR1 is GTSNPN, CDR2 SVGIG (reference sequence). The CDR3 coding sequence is TGTGCCTGGAGCCGGAGCTCTGGAAACACCATATATTTT. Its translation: CAWSRSSGNTIYF.

This CDR3 reads CASSLASVKGVNTEAFF. CDR3 DNA sequence: TGTGCCAGCAGCTTAGCATCGGTCAAGGGGGTGAACACTGAAGCTTTCTTT. V usage is TRBV11-2 and J usage is TRBJ1-1; weak D call: TRBD1 (6 bases). This CDR3 region has 17 residues. V lost 1 base to trimming and J lost 0 bases, with 15 bases between them. Germline lookup yields CDR1 SGHAT and CDR2 FQNNGV.

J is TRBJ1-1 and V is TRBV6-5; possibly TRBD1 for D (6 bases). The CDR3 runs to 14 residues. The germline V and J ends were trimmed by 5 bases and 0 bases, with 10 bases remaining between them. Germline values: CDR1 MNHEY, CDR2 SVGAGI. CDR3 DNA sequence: TGTGCCAGCAGTGAGGACAGCCTGAACACTGAAGCTTTCTTT. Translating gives CASSEDSLNTEAFF.

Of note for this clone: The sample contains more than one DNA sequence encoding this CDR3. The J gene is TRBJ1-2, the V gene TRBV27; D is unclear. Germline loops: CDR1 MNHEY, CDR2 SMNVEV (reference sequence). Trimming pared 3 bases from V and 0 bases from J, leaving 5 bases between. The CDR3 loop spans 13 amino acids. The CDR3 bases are TGTGCCAGCAGTTTGAGAGCTAACTATGGCTACACCTTC. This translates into CASSLRANYGYTF.

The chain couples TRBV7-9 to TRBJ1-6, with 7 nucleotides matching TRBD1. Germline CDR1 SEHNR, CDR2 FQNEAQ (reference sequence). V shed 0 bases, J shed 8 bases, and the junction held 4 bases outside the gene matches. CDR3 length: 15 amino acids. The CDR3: CASSLAGQGDSPLHF. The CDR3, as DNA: TGTGCCAGCAGCTTAGCCGGGCAGGGGGATTCACCCCTCCACTTT.

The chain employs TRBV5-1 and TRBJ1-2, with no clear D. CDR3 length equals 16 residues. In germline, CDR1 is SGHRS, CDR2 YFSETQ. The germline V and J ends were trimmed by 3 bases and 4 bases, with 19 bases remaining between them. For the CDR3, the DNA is TGCGCCAGCAGCTCCAAAGGAGTGCCCCCTGGCTATGGCTACACCTTC. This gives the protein CASSSKGVPPGYGYTF.

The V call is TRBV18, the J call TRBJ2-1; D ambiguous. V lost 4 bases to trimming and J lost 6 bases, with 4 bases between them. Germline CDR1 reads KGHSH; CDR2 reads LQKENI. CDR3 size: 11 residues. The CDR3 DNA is TGTGCCAGCTCACTTCGCAATGAGCAGTTCTTC. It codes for CASSLRNEQFF.

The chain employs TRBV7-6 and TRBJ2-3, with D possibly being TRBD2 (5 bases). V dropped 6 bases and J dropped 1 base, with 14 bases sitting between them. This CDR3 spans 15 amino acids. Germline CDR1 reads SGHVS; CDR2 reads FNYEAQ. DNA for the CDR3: TGTGCCAGCAGTGTAGGAAGCGGAGGCACAGATACGCAGTATTTT. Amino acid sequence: CASSVGSGGTDTQYF. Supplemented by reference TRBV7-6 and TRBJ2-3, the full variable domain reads GAGVSQSPRYKVTKRGQDVALRCDPISGHVSLYWYRQALGQGPEFLTYFNYEAQQDKSGLPNDRFSAERPEGSISTLTIQRTEQRDSAMYRCASSVGSGGTDTQYFGPGTRLTVL.

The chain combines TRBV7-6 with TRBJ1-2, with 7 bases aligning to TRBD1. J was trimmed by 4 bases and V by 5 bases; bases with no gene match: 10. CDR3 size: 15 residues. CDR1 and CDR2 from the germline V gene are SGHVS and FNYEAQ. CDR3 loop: CASSGGRGQLYGYTF. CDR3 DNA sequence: TGTGCCAGCAGCGGGGGGCGGGGACAGCTCTATGGCTACACCTTC.

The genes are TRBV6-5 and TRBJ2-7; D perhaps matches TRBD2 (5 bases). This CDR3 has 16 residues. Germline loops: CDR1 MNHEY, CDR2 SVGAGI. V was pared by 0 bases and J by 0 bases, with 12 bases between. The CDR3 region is CASSYSGGLSSYEQYF. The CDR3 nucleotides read TGTGCCAGCAGTTACTCGGGCGGACTGAGCTCCTACGAGCAGTACTTC.

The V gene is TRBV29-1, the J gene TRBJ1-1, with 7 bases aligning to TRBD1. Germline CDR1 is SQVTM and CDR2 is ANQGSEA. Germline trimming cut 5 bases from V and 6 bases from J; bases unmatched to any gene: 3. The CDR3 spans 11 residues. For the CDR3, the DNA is TGCAGCGTTCAGCAGGGGGCTGAAGCTTTCTTT. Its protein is CSVQQGAEAFF. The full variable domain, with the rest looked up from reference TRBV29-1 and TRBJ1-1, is SAVISQKPSRDICQRGTSLTIQCQVDSQVTMMFWYRQQPGQSLTLIATANQGSEATYESGFVIDKFPISRPNLTFSTLTVSNMSPEDSSIYLCSVQQGAEAFFGQGTRLTVV.

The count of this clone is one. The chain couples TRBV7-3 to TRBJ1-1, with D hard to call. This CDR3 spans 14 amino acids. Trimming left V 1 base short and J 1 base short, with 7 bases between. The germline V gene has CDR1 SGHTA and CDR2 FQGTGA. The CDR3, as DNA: TGTGCCAGCAGCTTAAACGGAGCGAACACTGAAGCTTTCTTT. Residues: CASSLNGANTEAFF.

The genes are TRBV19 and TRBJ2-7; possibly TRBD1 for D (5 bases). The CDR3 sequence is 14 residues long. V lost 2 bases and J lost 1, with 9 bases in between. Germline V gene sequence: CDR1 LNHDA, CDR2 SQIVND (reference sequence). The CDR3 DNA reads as TGTGCCAGTAGTATAACCCGACAGTCCTACGAGCAGTACTTC. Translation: CASSITRQSYEQYF.

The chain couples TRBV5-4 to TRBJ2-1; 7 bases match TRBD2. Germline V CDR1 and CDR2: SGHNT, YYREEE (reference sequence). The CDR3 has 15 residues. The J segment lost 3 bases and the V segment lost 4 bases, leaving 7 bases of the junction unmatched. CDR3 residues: CASSPGGDHYNEQFF. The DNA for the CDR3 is TGTGCCAGCAGCCCTGGGGGGGACCACTACAATGAGCAGTTCTTC.

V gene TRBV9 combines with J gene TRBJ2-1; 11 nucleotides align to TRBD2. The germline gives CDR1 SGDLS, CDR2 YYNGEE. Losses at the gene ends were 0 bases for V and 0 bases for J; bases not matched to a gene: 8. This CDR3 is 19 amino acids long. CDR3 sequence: CASSVASSGGPFSYNEQFF. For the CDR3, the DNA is TGTGCCAGCAGCGTAGCTTCTAGCGGGGGGCCCTTCTCCTACAATGAGCAGTTCTTC. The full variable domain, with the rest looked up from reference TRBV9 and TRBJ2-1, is DSGVTQTPKHLITATGQRVTLRCSPRSGDLSVYWYQQSLDQGLQFLIQYYNGEERAKGNILERFSAQQFPDLHSELNLSSLELGDSALYFCASSVASSGGPFSYNEQFFGPGTRLTVL.

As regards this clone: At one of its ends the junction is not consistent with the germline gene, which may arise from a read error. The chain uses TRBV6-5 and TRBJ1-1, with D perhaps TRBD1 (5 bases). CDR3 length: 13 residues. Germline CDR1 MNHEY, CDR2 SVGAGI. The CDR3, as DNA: TGTGCCAGCAGTTTACAGGTGAACTCTGAAGCTTTCTTT. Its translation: CASSLQVNSEAFF.

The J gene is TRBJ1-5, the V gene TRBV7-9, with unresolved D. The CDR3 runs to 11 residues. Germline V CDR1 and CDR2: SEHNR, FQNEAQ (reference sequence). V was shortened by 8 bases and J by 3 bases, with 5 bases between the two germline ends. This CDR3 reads CASGLNQPQHF. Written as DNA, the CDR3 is TGTGCCAGCGGCCTCAATCAGCCCCAGCATTTT.

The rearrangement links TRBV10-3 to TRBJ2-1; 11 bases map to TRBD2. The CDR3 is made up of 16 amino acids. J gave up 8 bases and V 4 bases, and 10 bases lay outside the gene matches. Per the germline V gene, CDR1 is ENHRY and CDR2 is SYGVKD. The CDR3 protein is CAISVTLAGGRHEQFF. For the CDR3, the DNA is TGTGCCATCAGTGTCACTTTAGCGGGAGGGAGGCATGAGCAGTTCTTC.

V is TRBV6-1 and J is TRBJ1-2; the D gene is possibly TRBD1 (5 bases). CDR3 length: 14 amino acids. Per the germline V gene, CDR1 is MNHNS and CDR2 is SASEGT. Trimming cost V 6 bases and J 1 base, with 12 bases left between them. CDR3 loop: CASSPSGNNYGYTF. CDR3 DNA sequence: TGTGCCAGCAGCCCATCAGGGAATAACTATGGCTACACCTTC.

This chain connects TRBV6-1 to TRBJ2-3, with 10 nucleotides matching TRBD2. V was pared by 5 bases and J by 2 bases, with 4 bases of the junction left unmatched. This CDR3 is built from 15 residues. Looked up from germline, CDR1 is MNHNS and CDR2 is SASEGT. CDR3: CASSLSGRDTDTQYF. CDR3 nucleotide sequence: TGTGCCAGCAGTCTCAGCGGGAGGGACACAGATACGCAGTATTTT.

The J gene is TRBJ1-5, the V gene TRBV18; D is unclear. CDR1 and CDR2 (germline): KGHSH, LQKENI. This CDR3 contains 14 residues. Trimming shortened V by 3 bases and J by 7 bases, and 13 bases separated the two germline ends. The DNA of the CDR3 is TGTGCCAGCTCACCGGCGACTTCCCGACAGCCCCAGCATTTT. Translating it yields CASSPATSRQPQHF.